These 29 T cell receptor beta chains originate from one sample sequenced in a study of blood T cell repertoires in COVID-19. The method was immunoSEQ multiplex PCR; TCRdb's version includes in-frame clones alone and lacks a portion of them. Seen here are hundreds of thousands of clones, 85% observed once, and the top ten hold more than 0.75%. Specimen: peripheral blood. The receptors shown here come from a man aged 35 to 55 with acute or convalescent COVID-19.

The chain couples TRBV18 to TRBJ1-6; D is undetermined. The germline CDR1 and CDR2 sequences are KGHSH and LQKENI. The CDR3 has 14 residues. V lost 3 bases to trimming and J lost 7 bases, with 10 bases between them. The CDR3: CASSPIGPNSPLHF. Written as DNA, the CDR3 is TGTGCCAGCTCACCTATTGGCCCCAATTCACCCCTCCACTTT.

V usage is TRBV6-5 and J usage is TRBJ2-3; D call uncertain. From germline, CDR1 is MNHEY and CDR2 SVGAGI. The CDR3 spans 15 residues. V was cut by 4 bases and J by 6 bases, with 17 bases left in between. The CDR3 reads CASSSTLADFDTQYF. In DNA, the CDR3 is TGTGCCAGCAGTTCCACACTCGCGGATTTTGATACGCAGTATTTT.

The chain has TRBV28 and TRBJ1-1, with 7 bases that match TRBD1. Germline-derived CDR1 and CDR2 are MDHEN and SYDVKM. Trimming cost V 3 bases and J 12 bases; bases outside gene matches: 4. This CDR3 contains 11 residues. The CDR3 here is CASSLRQGTFF. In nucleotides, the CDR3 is TGTGCCAGCAGTTTGAGACAGGGAACTTTCTTT.

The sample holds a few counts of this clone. For the CDR3, the DNA is TGCAGCGTTGAAGGTCAGGGTGGGTCCTATGGCTACACCTTC. As protein: CSVEGQGGSYGYTF. The V gene is TRBV29-1, the J gene TRBJ1-2, with a tentative D call TRBD1 (5 bases). This CDR3 has 14 residues. Germline V gene sequence: CDR1 SQVTM, CDR2 ANQGSEA. Trimming cost V 1 base and J 4 bases, with 13 bases left between them.

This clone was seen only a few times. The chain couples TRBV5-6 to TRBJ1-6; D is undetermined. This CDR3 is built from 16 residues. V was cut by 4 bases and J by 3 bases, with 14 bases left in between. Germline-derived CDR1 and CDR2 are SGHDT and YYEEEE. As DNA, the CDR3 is TGTGCCAGCAGCAAAAAGGAGACCCACTATAATTCACCCCTCCACTTT. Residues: CASSKKETHYNSPLHF.

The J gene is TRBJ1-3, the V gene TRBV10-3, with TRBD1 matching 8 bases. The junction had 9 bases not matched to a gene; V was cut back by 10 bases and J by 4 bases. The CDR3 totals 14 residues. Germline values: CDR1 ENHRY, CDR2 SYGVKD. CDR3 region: CATRPGQGGNTIYF. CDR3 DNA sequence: TGTGCCACCCGTCCTGGACAGGGAGGAAACACCATATATTTT.

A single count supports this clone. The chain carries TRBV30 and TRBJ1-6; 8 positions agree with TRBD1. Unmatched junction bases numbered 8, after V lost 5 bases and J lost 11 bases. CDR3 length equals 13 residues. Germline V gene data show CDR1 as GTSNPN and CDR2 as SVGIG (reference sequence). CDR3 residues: CAWGRQGPAPLHF. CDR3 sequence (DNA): TGTGCCTGGGGTAGACAGGGGCCGGCACCCCTCCACTTT.

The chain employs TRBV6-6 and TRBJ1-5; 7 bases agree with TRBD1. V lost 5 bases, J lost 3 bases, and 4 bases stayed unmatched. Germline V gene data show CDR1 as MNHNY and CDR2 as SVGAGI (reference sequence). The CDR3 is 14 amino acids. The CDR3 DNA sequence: TGTGCCAGCAGTCAGACAGGGTCCAATCAGCCCCAGCATTTT. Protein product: CASSQTGSNQPQHF.

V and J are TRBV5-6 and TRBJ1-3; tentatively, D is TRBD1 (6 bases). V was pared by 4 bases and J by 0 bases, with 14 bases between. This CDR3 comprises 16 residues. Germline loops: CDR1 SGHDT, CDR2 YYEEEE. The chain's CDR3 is CASSTPQGYSGNTIYF. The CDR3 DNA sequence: TGTGCCAGCAGCACACCACAGGGATACTCTGGAAACACCATATATTTT.

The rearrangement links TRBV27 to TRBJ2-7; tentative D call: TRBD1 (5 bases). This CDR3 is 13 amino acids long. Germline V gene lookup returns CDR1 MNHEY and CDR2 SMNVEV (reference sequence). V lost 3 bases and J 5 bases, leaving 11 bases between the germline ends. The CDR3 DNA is TGTGCCAGCAGTTTTTTCCAGGGAAACGAGCAGTACTTC. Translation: CASSFFQGNEQYF.

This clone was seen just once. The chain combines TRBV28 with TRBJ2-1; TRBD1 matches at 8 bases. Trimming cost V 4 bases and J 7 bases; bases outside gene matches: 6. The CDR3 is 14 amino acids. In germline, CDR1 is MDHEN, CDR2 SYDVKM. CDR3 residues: CASSWSGGRNEQFF. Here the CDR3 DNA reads TGTGCCAGCAGTTGGTCAGGGGGCAGGAATGAGCAGTTCTTC.

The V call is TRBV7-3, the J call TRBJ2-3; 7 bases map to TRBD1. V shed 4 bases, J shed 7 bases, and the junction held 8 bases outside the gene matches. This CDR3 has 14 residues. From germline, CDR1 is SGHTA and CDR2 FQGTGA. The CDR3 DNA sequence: TGTGCCAGCAGCTCAACAGGGGAAGGGTATACGCAGTATTTT. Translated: CASSSTGEGYTQYF. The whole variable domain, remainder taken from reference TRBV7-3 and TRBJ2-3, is GAGVSQTPSNKVTEKGKYVELRCDPISGHTALYWYRQSLGQGPEFLIYFQGTGAADDSGLPNDRFFAVRPEGSVSTLKIQRTERGDSAVYLCASSSTGEGYTQYFGPGTRLTVL.

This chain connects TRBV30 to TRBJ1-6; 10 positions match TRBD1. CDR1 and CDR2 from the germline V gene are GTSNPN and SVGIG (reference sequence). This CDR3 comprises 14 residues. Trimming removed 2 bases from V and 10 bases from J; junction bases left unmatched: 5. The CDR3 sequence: CAWSQGTGDSPLHF. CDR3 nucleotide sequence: TGTGCCTGGAGTCAAGGGACAGGGGACTCACCCCTCCACTTT.

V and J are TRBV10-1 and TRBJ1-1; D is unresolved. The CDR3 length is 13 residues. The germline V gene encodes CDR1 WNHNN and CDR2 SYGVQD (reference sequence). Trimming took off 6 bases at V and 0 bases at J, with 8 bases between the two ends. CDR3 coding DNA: TGCGCCAGCAGGGGAGCGATGAACACTGAAGCTTTCTTT. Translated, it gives CASRGAMNTEAFF.

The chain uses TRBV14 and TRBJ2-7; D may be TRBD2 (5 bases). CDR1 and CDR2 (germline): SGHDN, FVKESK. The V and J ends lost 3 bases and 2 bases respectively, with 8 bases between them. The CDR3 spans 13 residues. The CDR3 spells CASSHGGPYEQYF. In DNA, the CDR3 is TGTGCCAGCAGCCATGGCGGGCCCTACGAGCAGTACTTC.

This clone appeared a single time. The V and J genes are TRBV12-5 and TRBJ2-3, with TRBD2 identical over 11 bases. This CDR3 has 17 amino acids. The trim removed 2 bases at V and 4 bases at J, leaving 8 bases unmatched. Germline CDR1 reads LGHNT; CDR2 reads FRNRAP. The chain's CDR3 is CASGLNLSGGAADTQYF. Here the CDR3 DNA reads TGTGCTAGTGGTTTGAACCTTAGCGGGGGGGCCGCAGATACGCAGTATTTT.

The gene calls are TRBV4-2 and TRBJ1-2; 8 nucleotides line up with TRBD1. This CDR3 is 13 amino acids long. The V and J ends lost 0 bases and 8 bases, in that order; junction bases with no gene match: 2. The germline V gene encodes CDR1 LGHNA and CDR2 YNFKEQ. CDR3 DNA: TGTGCCAGCAGCCAAGAGGCAGGGGGCGGCTACACCTTC. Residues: CASSQEAGGGYTF.

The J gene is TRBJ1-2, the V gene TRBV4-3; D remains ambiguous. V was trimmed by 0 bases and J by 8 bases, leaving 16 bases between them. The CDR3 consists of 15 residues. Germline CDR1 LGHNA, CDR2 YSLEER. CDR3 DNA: TGCGCCAGCAGCCAAGACCGTTTTCGGGTAGGAGGCTACACCTTC. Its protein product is CASSQDRFRVGGYTF.

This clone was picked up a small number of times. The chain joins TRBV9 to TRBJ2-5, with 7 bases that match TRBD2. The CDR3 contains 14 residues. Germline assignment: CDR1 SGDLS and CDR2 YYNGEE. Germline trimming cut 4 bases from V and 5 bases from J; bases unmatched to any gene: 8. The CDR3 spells CASSPMGGGETQYF. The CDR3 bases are TGTGCCAGCAGCCCTATGGGGGGAGGGGAGACCCAGTACTTC.

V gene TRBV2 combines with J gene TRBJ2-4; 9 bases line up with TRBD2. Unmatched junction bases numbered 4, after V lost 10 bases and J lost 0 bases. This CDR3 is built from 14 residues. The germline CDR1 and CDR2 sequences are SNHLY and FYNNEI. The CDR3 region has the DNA TGTGCCACTTCTAGCGGGGTAGCCAAAAACATTCAGTACTTC. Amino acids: CATSSGVAKNIQYF.

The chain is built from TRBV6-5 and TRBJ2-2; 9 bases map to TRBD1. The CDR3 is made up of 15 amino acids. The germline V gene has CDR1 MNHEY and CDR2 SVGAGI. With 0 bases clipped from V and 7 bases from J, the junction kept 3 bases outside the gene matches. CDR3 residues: CASSYSTGGIGELFF. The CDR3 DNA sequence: TGTGCCAGCAGTTACTCGACAGGGGGGATCGGGGAGCTGTTTTTT.

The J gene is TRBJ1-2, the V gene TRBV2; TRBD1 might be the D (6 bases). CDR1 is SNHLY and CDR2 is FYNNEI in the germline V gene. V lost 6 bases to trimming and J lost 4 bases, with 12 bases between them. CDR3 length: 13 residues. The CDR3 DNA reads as TGTGCCAGCAGCGGGACATCCCTCTATGGCTACACCTTC. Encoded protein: CASSGTSLYGYTF.

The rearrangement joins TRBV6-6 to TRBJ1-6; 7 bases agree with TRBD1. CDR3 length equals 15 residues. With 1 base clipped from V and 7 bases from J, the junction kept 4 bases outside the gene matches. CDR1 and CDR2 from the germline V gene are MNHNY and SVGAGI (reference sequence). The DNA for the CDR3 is TGTGCCAGCAGTTACTTGACAGGGATCAATTCACCCCTCCACTTT. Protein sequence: CASSYLTGINSPLHF.

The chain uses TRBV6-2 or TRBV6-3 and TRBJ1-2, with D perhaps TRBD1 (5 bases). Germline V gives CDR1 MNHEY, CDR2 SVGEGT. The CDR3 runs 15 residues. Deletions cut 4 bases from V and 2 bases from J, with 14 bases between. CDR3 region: CASSFRQGPNYGYTF. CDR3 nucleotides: TGTGCCAGCAGTTTTCGCCAGGGCCCGAACTATGGCTACACCTTC.

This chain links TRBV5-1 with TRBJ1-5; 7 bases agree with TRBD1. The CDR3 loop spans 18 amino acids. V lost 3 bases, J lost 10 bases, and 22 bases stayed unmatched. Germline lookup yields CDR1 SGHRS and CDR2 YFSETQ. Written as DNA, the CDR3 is TGCGCCAGCAGCTCTGGGACAGCGGATCAAGGGGGCGAGGACCCCCAGCATTTT. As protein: CASSSGTADQGGEDPQHF.

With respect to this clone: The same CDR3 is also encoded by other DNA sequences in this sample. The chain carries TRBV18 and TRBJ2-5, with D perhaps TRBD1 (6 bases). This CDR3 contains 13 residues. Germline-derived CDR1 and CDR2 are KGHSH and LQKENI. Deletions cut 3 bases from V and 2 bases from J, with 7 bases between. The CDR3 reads CASSPGQQETQYF. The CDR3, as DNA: TGTGCCAGCTCACCCGGACAGCAAGAGACCCAGTACTTC.

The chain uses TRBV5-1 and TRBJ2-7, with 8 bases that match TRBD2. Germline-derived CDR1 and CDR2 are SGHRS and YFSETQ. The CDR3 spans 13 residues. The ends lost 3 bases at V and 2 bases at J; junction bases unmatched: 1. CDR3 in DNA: TGCGCCAGCAGCTCCGGGGGGGCCTACGAGCAGTACTTC. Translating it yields CASSSGGAYEQYF.

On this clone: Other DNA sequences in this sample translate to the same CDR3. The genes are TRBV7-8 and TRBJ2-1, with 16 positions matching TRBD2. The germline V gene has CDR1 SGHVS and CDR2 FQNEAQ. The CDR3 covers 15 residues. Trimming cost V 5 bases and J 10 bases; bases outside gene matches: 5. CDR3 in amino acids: CASSGGTSGGGEQFF. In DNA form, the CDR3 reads TGTGCCAGCAGCGGGGGGACTAGCGGGGGGGGCGAGCAGTTCTTC.

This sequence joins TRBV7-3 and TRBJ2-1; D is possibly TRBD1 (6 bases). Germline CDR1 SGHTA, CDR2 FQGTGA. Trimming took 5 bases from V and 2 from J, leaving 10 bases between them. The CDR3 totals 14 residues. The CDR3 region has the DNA TGTGCCAGCAGCCCCAGGGGTACCTACAATGAGCAGTTCTTC. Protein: CASSPRGTYNEQFF. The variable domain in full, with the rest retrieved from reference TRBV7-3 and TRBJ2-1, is GAGVSQTPSNKVTEKGKYVELRCDPISGHTALYWYRQSLGQGPEFLIYFQGTGAADDSGLPNDRFFAVRPEGSVSTLKIQRTERGDSAVYLCASSPRGTYNEQFFGPGTRLTVL.